This T cell receptor (beta chain) stems from a study of shared clonotypes between healthy human individuals. About the study: Ranging from 18 to 49 in age, donors were two women and three men.

Input per replicate PCR of unsorted PBMC was about 300 ng DNA, corresponding to around 28,000 T cell genomes. Clones were read by immunoSEQ multiplex PCR, and TCRdb kept only the in-frame ones, dropping some. Of 400,000 to 550,000 clones in the sample, roughly 85% are singletons; the top ten hold approximately 12%. This CDR3 region has 15 residues. V trimming: 0 bases; J trimming: 6 bases; junction bases outside the gene matches: 8. Germline CDR1 reads SGHRS; CDR2 reads YFSETQ. This chain uses TRBV5-1 with TRBJ2-7; 8 nucleotides agree with TRBD1. Specimen: PBMCs. The sequence came from a woman between 35 and 50 years old in good health. Some clones in this sample may be carry-over from other donors' samples. The CDR3 nucleotides are TGCGCCAGCAGCTTGGCCGGCAGGGGGCAAGGCGAGCAGTACTTC. Protein product: CASSLAGRGQGEQYF.